This entry lists 20 T cell receptor beta chains sequenced from one sample in a study of breast tumors, draining lymph nodes, adjacent tissues. Samples came from axillary lymph nodes draining the breast cancer. MiXCR, run by TCRdb on the multiplex PCR reads, gives a single entry per CDR3 protein. The table includes around 100,000 distinct CDR3 sequences, about 20% detected once. Source material: axillary lymph node tissue. The receptors here all came from a female donor with breast cancer. Some clones in this sample may be carry-over from other donors' samples.

This clonotype was detected many times. The chain employs TRBV7-6 and TRBJ2-1; D possibly corresponds to TRBD1 (5 bases). Trimming cost V 5 bases and J 0 bases, with 11 bases left between them. The germline V gene encodes CDR1 SGHVS and CDR2 FNYEAQ. The CDR3 spans 15 residues. CDR3 protein: CASSPMGHSYNEQFF. The CDR3 nucleotides read TGTGCCAGCAGCCCCATGGGGCACTCCTACAATGAGCAGTTCTTC.

This clonotype was detected ten times or more. The CDR3 DNA follows: TGTGCCAGCAGCCCCGAACAGGATCCAAGCCCTTATGGCTACACCTTC. Protein: CASSPEQDPSPYGYTF. This chain connects TRBV14 to TRBJ1-2; weak D call: TRBD1 (5 bases). Trimming stripped 4 bases from V and 5 bases from J, with 20 bases between. The length of the CDR3 is 16 residues. Germline CDR1 reads SGHDN; CDR2 reads FVKESK.

This clonotype has a count of ten or more. V is TRBV11-2 and J is TRBJ2-1, with TRBD2 matching over 8 bases. Germline-derived CDR1 and CDR2 are SGHAT and FQNNGV. The CDR3 runs to 16 residues. With V trimmed by 5 bases and J by 8 bases, 14 bases remained unmatched. CDR3 amino acids: CASSRLSAGVSYEQFF. The CDR3 nucleotides are TGTGCCAGCAGCAGACTCTCAGCGGGAGTGTCTTATGAGCAGTTCTTC.

V is TRBV7-8 and J is TRBJ2-1; 7 bases match TRBD1. The germline V gene encodes CDR1 SGHVS and CDR2 FQNEAQ. V lost 6 bases and J lost 10; bases outside the gene matches: 15. This CDR3 has 15 amino acids. CDR3 residues: CASRLRGQSPTEQFF. DNA for the CDR3: TGTGCCAGCAGATTACGGGGACAGAGCCCCACGGAGCAGTTCTTC.

As for this clonotype: The final CDR3 position lacks the conserved phenylalanine or tryptophan, pointing to a likely read error. The V and J genes are TRBV10-3 and TRBJ2-1, with 7 positions matching TRBD2. The CDR3 is 14 residues long. V shed 7 bases and J 9 bases; nucleotides not matched to a gene: 12. CDR1 and CDR2 from the germline V gene are ENHRY and SYGVKD. CDR3 nucleotides: TGTGCCATCACCCTGAGCGGGGAGGATGGTGAGCAGTTCCTC. Protein: CAITLSGEDGEQFL.

In its sample, this clonotype was seen many times. The rearrangement links TRBV5-1 to TRBJ2-5; TRBD2 matches at 8 bases. With 2 bases clipped from V and 5 bases from J, the junction kept 8 bases outside the gene matches. The length of the CDR3 is 15 residues. Germline loops: CDR1 SGHRS, CDR2 YFSETQ. The CDR3 region has the DNA TGCGCCAGCAGCTTCAGCGGGAGTAGGGGCGAGACCCAGTACTTC. Its translation: CASSFSGSRGETQYF.

This clonotype was found many times. This chain links TRBV6-5 with TRBJ1-6; no clear D. The CDR3 runs to 15 residues. Trimming took 0 bases from V and 7 from J, leaving 10 bases between them. Per germline, CDR1 MNHEY and CDR2 SVGAGI. Here the CDR3 DNA reads TGTGCCAGCAGTTACTCGATTGTACTCAATTCACCCCTCCACTTT. Amino acid sequence: CASSYSIVLNSPLHF.

This clonotype has ten or more counts. This chain joins TRBV5-1 and TRBJ2-7; D unclear. V was cut by 1 base and J by 4 bases, with 6 bases left in between. CDR1 SGHRS and CDR2 YFSETQ come from the germline V gene. CDR3 length: 12 residues. The CDR3 reads CASSLSQYEQYF. CDR3 nucleotides: TGCGCCAGCAGCTTGAGCCAATACGAGCAGTACTTC.

In the case of this clonotype: The junction departs from the called germline gene at one end, perhaps through a read error. J is TRBJ2-6 and V is TRBV20-1; D gene ambiguous. Germline lookup yields CDR1 DFQATT and CDR2 SNEGSKA (reference sequence). This CDR3 is 8 amino acids long. CDR3 coding DNA: TGCAGTGCTAGAGATATGATTTTC. It codes for CSARDMIF.

This clonotype was found many times. The chain recombines TRBV20-1 with TRBJ2-1; TRBD2 matches at 13 bases. Looked up from germline, CDR1 is DFQATT and CDR2 is SNEGSKA (reference sequence). The CDR3 is 14 residues long. V gave up 2 bases and J gave up 12 bases; unmatched junction bases: 7. The CDR3 is CSARFTSGRALQFF. CDR3 nucleotides: TGCAGTGCTAGATTCACTAGCGGGAGGGCCTTGCAGTTCTTC.

Comment on this clonotype: A much bigger clone sits one base away, suggesting this may be a read error. The J gene is TRBJ1-5, the V gene TRBV6-5; D not resolved. The V gene lost 0 bases and the J gene lost 6 bases, with 6 bases spanning the gap. The CDR3 totals 13 residues. CDR1 is MNHEY and CDR2 is SVGAGI in the germline V gene. The DNA for the CDR3 is TGTGCCAGCAGTTACTCGAGTCCTCAGCCCCAGCATTTT. Translating gives CASSYSSPQPQHF.

This clonotype was found a few times. J is TRBJ1-5 and V is TRBV27; 11 bases line up with TRBD1. Trimming removed 6 bases from V and 9 bases from J; junction bases left unmatched: 7. The germline V gene encodes CDR1 MNHEY and CDR2 SMNVEV (reference sequence). The CDR3 is 14 amino acids. CDR3 sequence reads: CASSGTGGVRPQHF. In nucleotides, the CDR3 is TGTGCCAGCAGCGGGACAGGGGGTGTAAGGCCCCAGCATTTT.

Comments on this clonotype: It may be a read error: a sequence one base away is much more abundant. This chain uses TRBV27 with TRBJ2-2; no firm D call. Per germline, CDR1 MNHEY and CDR2 SMNVEV (reference sequence). The CDR3 is 13 residues long. The V end was cut by 6 bases, the J end by 11 bases, with 16 bases between. The CDR3 reads CASSTNGERELFF. In DNA, the CDR3 is TGTGCCAGCAGCACAAATGGCGAGAGAGAGCTGTTTTTT.

This clonotype was detected ten times or more. The chain joins TRBV5-1 to TRBJ2-3; D is unresolved. The CDR3 is made up of 13 amino acids. Trimming removed 3 bases from V and 4 bases from J, with 9 bases in between. Germline V gene data show CDR1 as SGHRS and CDR2 as YFSETQ. The CDR3: CASSSSWADTQYF. Here the CDR3 DNA reads TGCGCCAGCAGCTCCTCGTGGGCAGATACGCAGTATTTT.

At least ten counts were recorded for this clonotype. The chain has TRBV20-1 and TRBJ2-1; D might be TRBD1 (6 bases). V lost 4 bases to trimming and J lost 4 bases, with 17 bases between them. This CDR3 has 15 amino acids. Germline V lookup: CDR1 DFQATT, CDR2 SNEGSKA (reference sequence). The CDR3 nucleotides are TGCAGTGCTAAACGCCCGACAGGCCTATACAATGAGCAGTTCTTC. Its protein is CSAKRPTGLYNEQFF.

This clonotype was picked up many times. The V call is TRBV10-3, the J call TRBJ2-2; a possible D gene is TRBD2 (7 bases). The V end was cut by 6 bases, the J end by 9 bases, with 14 bases between. Germline values: CDR1 ENHRY, CDR2 SYGVKD. The CDR3 loop spans 13 amino acids. The CDR3 DNA sequence: TGTGCCATCAGCGCGCGGGGGCGCAGGGAGCTGTTTTTT. It translates to CAISARGRRELFF.

The chain uses TRBV28 and TRBJ1-5; the D is unclear. The V end lost 8 bases, the J end lost 1 base, and 6 bases lay between the germline ends. The CDR3 sequence is 12 residues long. Germline lookup yields CDR1 MDHEN and CDR2 SYDVKM. The CDR3 DNA reads TGTGCCAGCTATGTCAGCAATCAGCCCCAGCATTTT. Protein product: CASYVSNQPQHF.

This clonotype has ten or more counts. The chain carries TRBV6-4 and TRBJ1-5; D unresolved. Trimming cost V 2 bases and J 3 bases, with 11 bases left between them. This CDR3 is built from 15 residues. Germline-derived CDR1 and CDR2 are MRHNA and SNTAGT. CDR3 region: CASSDPEGPNQPQHF. In DNA, the CDR3 is TGTGCCAGCAGTGACCCGGAGGGTCCCAATCAGCCCCAGCATTTT.

The chain joins TRBV27 to TRBJ1-2; 8 bases line up with TRBD1. CDR3 size: 19 residues. V shed 3 bases, J shed 4 bases, and the junction held 19 bases outside the gene matches. The germline CDR1 and CDR2 sequences are MNHEY and SMNVEV (reference sequence). This chain's CDR3 is CASSFLGGTGGRRVYGYTF. Here the CDR3 DNA reads TGTGCCAGCAGTTTCCTTGGGGGGACAGGAGGGAGGAGGGTCTATGGCTACACCTTC.

In this sample, this clonotype turned up many times. The V call is TRBV7-3, the J call TRBJ1-6; D gene uncertain. In germline, CDR1 is SGHTA, CDR2 FQGTGA. The CDR3 runs 14 residues. V gave up 2 bases and J gave up 7 bases, with 9 bases separating them. CDR3 amino acids: CASSLGVGNSPLHF. In nucleotides, the CDR3 is TGTGCCAGCAGCTTAGGGGTGGGGAATTCACCCCTCCACTTT.